This T cell receptor (beta chain) was profiled in a study of shared T cell receptors in the human thymus. There are 16 residues in the CDR3. Trimming took 7 bases from V and 0 from J, leaving 16 bases between them. Germline V gives CDR1 SGHAT, CDR2 FQNNGV. Repertoires were generated with immunoSEQ multiplex PCR, while TCRdb's copy carries only in-frame clones and drops some. This sample yields more than 300,000 clones, of which around 93% are seen a single time; around 0.018% belongs to the top ten. Sequencing was done on a sample of thymocytes. This chain connects TRBV11-2 to TRBJ2-1; tentatively, D is TRBD2 (6 bases). The clonotype originates from a human donor. DNA of the CDR3: TGTGCCAGCAACGGAGGGGCGGGAAACTCCTACAATGAGCAGTTCTTC. As protein: CASNGGAGNSYNEQFF.